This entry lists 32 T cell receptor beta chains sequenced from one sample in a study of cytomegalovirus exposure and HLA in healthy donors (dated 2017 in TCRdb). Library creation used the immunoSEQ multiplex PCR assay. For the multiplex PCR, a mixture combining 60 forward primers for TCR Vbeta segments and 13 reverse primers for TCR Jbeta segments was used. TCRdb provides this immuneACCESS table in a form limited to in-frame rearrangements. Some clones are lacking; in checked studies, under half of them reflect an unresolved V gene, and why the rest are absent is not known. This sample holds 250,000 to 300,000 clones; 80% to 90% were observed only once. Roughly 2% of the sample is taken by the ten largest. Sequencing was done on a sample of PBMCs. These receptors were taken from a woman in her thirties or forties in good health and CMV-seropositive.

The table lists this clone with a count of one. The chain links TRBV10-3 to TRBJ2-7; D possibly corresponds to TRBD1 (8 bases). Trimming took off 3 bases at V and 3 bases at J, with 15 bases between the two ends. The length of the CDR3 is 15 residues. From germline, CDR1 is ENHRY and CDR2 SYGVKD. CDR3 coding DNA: TGTGCCATCAGTGAAAGGACAGGGAGGGTCTACGAGCAGTACTTC. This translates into CAISERTGRVYEQYF.

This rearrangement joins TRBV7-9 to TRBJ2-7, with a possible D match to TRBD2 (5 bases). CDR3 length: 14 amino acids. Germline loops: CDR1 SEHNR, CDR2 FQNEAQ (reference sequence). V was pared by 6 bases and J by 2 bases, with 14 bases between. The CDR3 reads CASRGEGRTYEQYF. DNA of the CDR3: TGTGCCAGCAGGGGAGAGGGAAGGACCTACGAGCAGTACTTC.

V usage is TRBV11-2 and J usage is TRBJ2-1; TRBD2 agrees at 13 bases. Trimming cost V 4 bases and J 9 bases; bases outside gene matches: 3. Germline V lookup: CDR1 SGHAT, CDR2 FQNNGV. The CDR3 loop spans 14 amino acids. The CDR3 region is CASSSGTSGIEQFF. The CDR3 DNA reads TGTGCCAGCAGCTCCGGGACTAGCGGGATTGAGCAGTTCTTC.

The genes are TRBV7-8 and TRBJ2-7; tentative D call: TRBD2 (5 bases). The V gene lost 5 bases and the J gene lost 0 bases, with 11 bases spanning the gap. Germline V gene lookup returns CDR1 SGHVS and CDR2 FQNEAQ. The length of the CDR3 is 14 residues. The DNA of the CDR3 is TGTGCCAGCAGCCTCGGGGTAGTCTCCTACGAGCAGTACTTC. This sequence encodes CASSLGVVSYEQYF. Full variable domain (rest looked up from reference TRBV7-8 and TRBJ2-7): GAGVSQSPRYKVAKRGQDVALRCDPISGHVSLFWYQQALGQGPEFLTYFQNEAQLDKSGLPSDRFFAERPEGSVSTLKIQRTQQEDSAVYLCASSLGVVSYEQYFGPGTRLTVT.

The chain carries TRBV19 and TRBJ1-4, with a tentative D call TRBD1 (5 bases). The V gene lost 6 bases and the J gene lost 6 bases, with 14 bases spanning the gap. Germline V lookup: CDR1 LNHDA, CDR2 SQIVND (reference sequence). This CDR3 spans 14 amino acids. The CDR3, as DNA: TGTGCCAGTAGCGACGGGGGGGGTGATGAAAAACTGTTTTTT. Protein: CASSDGGGDEKLFF.

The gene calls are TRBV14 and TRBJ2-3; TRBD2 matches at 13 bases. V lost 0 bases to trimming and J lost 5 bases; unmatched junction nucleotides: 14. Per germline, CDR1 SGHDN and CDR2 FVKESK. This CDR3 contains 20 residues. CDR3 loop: CASSQDGVLAGGLWGDTQYF. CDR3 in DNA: TGTGCCAGCAGCCAAGATGGAGTACTAGCGGGAGGGCTTTGGGGAGATACGCAGTATTTT. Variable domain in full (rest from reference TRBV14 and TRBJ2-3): EAGVTQFPSHSVIEKGQTVTLRCDPISGHDNLYWYRRVMGKEIKFLLHFVKESKQDESGMPNNRFLAERTGGTYSTLKVQPAELEDSGVYFCASSQDGVLAGGLWGDTQYFGPGTRLTVL.

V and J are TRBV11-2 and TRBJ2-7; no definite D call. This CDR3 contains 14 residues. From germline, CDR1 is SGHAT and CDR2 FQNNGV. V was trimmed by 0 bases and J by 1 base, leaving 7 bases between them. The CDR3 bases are TGTGCCAGCAGCTTAGAGCGCGGTTCCTACGAGCAGTACTTC. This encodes CASSLERGSYEQYF.

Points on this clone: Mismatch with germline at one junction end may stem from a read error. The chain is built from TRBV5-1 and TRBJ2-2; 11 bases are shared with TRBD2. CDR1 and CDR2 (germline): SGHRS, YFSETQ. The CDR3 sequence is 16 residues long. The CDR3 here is CASTLTSGIGTGELFF. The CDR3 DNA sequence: TGCGCCAGCACCTTGACTAGCGGGATTGGGACCGGGGAGCTGTTTTTT.

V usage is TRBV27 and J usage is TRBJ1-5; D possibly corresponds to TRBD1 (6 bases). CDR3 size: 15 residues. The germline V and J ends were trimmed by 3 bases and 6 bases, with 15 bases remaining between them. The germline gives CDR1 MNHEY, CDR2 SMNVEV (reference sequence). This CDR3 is CASSFLGQLGQPQHF. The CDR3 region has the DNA TGTGCCAGCAGTTTCCTCGGACAGCTGGGTCAGCCCCAGCATTTT.

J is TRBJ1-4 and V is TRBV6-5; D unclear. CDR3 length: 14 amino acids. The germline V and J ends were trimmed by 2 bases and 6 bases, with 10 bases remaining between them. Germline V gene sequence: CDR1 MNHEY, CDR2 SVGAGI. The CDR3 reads CASSYGREHEKLFF. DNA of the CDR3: TGTGCCAGCAGTTACGGTCGGGAACATGAAAAACTGTTTTTT.

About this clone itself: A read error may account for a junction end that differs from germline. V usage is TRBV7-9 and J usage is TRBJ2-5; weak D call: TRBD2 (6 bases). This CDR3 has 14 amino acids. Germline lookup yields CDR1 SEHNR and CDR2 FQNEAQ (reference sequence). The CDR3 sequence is CSSSTGLHQETQYF. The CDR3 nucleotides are TGTTCCAGCAGCACCGGACTACACCAAGAGACCCAGTACTTC.

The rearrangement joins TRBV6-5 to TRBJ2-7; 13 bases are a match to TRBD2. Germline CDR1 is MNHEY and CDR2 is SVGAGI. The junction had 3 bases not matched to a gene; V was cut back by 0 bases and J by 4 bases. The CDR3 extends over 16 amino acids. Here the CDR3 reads CASSYSRTSGSYEQYF. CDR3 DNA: TGTGCCAGCAGTTACTCTAGGACTAGCGGGAGTTACGAGCAGTACTTC.

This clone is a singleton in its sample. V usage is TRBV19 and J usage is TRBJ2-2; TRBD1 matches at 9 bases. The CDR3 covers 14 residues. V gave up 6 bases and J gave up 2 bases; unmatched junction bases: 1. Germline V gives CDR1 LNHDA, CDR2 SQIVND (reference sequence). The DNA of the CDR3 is TGTGCCAGTAGGGACAGGGGCAACACCGGGGAGCTGTTTTTT. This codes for CASRDRGNTGELFF.

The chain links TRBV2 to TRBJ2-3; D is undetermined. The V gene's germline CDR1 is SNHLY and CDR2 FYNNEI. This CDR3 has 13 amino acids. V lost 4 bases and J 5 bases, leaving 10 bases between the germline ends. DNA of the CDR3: TGTGCCAGCAGTGTTGCGAGAGGAGATACGCAGTATTTT. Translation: CASSVARGDTQYF.

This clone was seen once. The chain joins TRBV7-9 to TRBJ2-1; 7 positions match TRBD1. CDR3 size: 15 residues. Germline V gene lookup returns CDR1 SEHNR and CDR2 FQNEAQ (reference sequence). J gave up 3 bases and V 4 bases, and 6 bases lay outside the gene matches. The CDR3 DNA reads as TGTGCCAGCAGCTCGAGACAGGGTGGCTACAATGAGCAGTTCTTC. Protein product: CASSSRQGGYNEQFF.

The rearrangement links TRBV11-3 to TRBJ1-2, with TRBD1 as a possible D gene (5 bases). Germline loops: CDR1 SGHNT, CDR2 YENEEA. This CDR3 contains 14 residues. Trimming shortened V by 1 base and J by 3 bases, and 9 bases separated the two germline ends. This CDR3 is CASSLGTSDYGYTF. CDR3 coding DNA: TGTGCCAGCAGCTTAGGGACATCGGACTATGGCTACACCTTC.

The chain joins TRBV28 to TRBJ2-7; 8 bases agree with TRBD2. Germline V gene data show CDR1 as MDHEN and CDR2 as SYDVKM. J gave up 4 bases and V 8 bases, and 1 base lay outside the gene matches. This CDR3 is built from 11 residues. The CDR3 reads CASRGGYEQYF. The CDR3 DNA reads TGTGCCAGCCGGGGGGGGTACGAGCAGTACTTC.

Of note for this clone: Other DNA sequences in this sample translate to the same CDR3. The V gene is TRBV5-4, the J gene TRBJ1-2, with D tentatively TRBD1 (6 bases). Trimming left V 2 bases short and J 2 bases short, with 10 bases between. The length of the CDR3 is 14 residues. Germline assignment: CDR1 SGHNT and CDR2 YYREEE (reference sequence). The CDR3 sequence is CASSLGGANYGYTF. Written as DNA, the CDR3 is TGTGCCAGCAGCTTAGGGGGGGCCAACTATGGCTACACCTTC.

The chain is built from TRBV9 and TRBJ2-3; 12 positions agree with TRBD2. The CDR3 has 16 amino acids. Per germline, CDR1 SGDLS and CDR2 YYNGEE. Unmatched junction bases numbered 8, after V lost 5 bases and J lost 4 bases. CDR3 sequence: CASRAMTSGSPDTQYF. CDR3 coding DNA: TGTGCCAGCAGGGCAATGACTAGCGGGAGCCCAGATACGCAGTATTTT.

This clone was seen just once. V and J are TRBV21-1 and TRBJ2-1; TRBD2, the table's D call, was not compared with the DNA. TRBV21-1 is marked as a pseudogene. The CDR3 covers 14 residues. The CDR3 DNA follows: TGTGCCAGCAGGCTAGCGATTTCCTACAATGAGCAGTTCTTC. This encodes CASRLAISYNEQFF.

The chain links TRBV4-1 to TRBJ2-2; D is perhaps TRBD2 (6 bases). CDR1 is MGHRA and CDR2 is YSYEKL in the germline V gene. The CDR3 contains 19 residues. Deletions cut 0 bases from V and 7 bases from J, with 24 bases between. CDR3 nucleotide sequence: TGCGCCAGCAGCCAAGAAAATTTTTTTCGGACTAATGGCAACGGGGAGCTGTTTTTT. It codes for CASSQENFFRTNGNGELFF.

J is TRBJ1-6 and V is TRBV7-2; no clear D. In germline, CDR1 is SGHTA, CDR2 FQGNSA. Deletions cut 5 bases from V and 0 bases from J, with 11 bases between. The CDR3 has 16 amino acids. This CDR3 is CASSPMRSSYNSPLHF. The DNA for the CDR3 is TGTGCCAGCAGCCCTATGAGGAGCTCCTATAATTCACCCCTCCACTTT.

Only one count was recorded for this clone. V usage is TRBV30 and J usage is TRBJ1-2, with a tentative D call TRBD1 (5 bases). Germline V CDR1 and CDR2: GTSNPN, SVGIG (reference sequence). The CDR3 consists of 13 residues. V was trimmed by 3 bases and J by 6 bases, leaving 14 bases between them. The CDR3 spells CAWSIGGENGYTF. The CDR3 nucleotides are TGTGCCTGGAGCATTGGGGGGGAGAATGGCTACACCTTC.

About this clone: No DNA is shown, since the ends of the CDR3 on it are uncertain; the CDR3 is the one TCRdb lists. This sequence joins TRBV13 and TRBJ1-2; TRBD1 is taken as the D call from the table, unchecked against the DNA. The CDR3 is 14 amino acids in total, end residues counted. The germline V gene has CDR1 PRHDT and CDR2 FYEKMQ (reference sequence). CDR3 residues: CASSLVGQGASGNF.

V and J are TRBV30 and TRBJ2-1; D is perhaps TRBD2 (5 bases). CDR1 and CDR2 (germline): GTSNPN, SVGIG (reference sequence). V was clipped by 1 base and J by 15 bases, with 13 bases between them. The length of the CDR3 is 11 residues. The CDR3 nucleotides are TGTGCCTGGAGTGCCGGGGTAGTTCGGTTCTTC. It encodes CAWSAGVVRFF.

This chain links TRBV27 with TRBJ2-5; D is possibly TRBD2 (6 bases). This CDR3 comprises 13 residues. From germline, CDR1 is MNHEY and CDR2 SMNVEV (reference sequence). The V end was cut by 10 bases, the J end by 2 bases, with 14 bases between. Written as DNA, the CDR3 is TGTGCCACAAAGGGAGGAGGGCAAGAGACCCAGTACTTC. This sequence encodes CATKGGGQETQYF.

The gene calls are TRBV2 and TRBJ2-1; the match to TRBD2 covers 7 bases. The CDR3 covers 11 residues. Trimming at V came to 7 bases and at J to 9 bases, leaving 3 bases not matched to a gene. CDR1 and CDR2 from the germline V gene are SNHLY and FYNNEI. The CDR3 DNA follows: TGTGCCAGCAAGCGGGATAGTGAGCAGTTCTTC. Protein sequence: CASKRDSEQFF. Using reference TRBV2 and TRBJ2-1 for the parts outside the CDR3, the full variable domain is EPEVTQTPSHQVTQMGQEVILRCVPISNHLYFYWYRQILGQKVEFLVSFYNNEISEKSEIFDDQFSVERPDGSNFTLKIRSTKLEDSAMYFCASKRDSEQFFGPGTRLTVL.

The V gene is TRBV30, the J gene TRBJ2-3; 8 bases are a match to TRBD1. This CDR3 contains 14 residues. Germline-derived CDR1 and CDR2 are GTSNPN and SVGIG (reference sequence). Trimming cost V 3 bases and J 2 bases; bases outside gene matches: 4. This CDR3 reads CAWSHRGFTDTQYF. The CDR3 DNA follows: TGTGCCTGGAGCCACAGGGGGTTCACAGATACGCAGTATTTT. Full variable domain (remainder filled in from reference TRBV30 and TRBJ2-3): SQTIHQWPATLVQPVGSPLSLECTVEGTSNPNLYWYRQAAGRGLQLLFYSVGIGQISSEVPQNLSASRPQDRQFILSSKKLLLSDSGFYLCAWSHRGFTDTQYFGPGTRLTVL.

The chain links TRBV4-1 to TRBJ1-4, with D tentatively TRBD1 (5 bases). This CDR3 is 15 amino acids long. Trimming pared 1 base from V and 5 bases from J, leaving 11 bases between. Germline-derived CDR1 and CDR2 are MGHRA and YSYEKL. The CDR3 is CASSQGTIGNEKLFF. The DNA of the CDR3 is TGCGCCAGCAGCCAAGGGACAATAGGGAATGAAAAACTGTTTTTT.

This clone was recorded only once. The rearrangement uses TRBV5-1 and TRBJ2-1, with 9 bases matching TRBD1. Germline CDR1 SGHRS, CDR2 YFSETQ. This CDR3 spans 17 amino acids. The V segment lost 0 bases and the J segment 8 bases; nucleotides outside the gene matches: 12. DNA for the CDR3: TGCGCCAGCAGCTTGGCCGTTACAGGGGGCGGTTGGGATGAGCAGTTCTTC. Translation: CASSLAVTGGGWDEQFF. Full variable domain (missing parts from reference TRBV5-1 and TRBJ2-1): KAGVTQTPRYLIKTRGQQVTLSCSPISGHRSVSWYQQTPGQGLQFLFEYFSETQRNKGNFPGRFSGRQFSNSRSEMNVSTLELGDSALYLCASSLAVTGGGWDEQFFGPGTRLTVL.

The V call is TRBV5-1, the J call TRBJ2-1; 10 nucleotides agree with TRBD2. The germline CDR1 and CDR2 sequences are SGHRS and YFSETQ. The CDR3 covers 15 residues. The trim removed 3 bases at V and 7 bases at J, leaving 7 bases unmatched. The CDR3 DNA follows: TGCGCCAGCAGCTCAGCGGGAGGGTGGGAAAATGAGCAGTTCTTC. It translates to CASSSAGGWENEQFF. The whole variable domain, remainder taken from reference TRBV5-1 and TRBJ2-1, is KAGVTQTPRYLIKTRGQQVTLSCSPISGHRSVSWYQQTPGQGLQFLFEYFSETQRNKGNFPGRFSGRQFSNSRSEMNVSTLELGDSALYLCASSSAGGWENEQFFGPGTRLTVL.

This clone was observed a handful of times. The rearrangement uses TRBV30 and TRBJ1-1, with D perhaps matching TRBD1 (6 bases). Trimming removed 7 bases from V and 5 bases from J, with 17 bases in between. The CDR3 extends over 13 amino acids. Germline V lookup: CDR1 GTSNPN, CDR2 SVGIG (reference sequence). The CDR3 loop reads CALAGGGGTEAFF. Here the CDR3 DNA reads TGTGCCTTAGCGGGAGGAGGGGGGACTGAAGCTTTCTTT.